This T cell receptor beta chain was captured in a study of shared clonotypes between healthy human individuals (TCRdb year 2020). Context from the whole study: The cohort included three men and two women between 18 and 49 years of age. To increase sequencing depth and limit assay-specific biases, TCR repertoire library preparation and sequencing were carried out by different laboratories using diverse techniques. Each donor's leukapheresis produced roughly between roughly 0.9 and 8.9 billion PBMCs. Blood TCR repertoires of a handful of healthy adults were deeply sequenced to estimate repertoire size and the extent of clonotype sharing between individuals. For each donor, CD4 naive and CD4 memory were each given three plates, CD8 naive was given two plates, and CD8 memory was given one plate.

The germline V gene specifies SGDLS as CDR1 and YYNGEE as CDR2. The CDR3 numbers 14 residues from cysteine through phenylalanine. Kept here is only the CDR3 DNA, which spans 42 bases and is read in frame from base 1. V and J lose 0 bases and 0 bases, and a span of 3 bases separates them. Using the deep immunoSEQ assay, TCR CDR3 regions were amplified from genomic DNA by multiplex PCR. Extracted genomic DNA from each cell subset was distributed evenly across all wells of several immunoSEQ 96-well plates, and each plate was treated as a replicate. Each replicate PCR for sorted subsets received about 180 ng genomic DNA, equal to some 32,000 T cell genomes. The purified libraries were quantified using a Qubit 3.0 fluorometer, sized with a Bioanalyzer 2100, and then quantified again using the KAPA Library Quantification kit. Each immunoSEQ 96-well plate was sequenced on its own single-read 150-cycle Illumina NextSeq 550 flow cell. The authors processed their data as follows. Because only junctional sequences without quality scores were contained in the immunoSEQ output, filtering matching that applied to full-length reads could not be performed. Sequences were annotated with PyIR, a Python wrapper for IgBLAST v1.9, and V/J genes and CDR3 were assigned using IMGT germline references. Reads with weak V/J assignments (E-value above 1e-6), missing CDR3, stop codons, out-of-frame junctions, or ambiguous translated residues were removed. V3J clonotypes were defined by identical inferred V gene, J gene, and CDR3 amino acid sequence. Percentage overlap between repertoires was calculated by dividing the number of shared unique clonotypes by the size of the smaller repertoire. Three approaches were used to assess repertoire richness: RTK rarefaction, the Chao1 estimator, and Recon v2.1 estimates of unobserved clonotypes. Generation probabilities for all TCRbeta clonotypes obtained by the gDNA method from several donors were computed using OLGA. TCRdb stores this immuneACCESS table with in-frame sequences only. Part of the clones is absent; in the studies checked, under half of the shortfall reflects unresolved V genes, and no reason is known for the rest. The D gene and trimming were derived from the DNA, and the V and J assignments and clone size from that table. The sample data list about 2 million clones, and 90% to 95% of these were observed just once. The ten biggest clones cover 0.13% of the sample.

Broad study findings and their caveats: Compared with non-shared clonotypes, clonotypes shared by all four sorted-subset donors had higher generation probabilities. Larger estimated clonotype richness was generally found for naive subsets than for memory subsets. Only blood was sampled, and tissue TCR repertoires likely differ from those in blood. Because the study included a small number of donors, the genetic and exposure-history diversity represented was limited. Based on pairwise subsampling, the degree of clonotype sharing among donors was expected to be affected by sequencing depth. Sharing across several donors was observed for roughly 5.4% of naive CD4, 3.5% of naive CD8, over 2% of memory CD4, and about 0.38% of memory CD8 clonotypes. Incomplete sequencing was indicated by rarefaction of sorted-subset datasets, despite the large sequencing depth.

Of note for this clone: Its target antigen remains unknown. Base qualities are not recorded, but no much larger clone differs from it by a single base. The same CDR3 is also encoded by other DNA sequences in this sample.

The donors were healthy, HIV-negative adults who had no recently reported acute infections or vaccinations. Every donor was a Caucasian adult residing in Nashville, Tennessee, USA. CD4+ T cells were enriched by magnetic negative selection; naive cells were then positively selected on CD45RA, and the negative fraction formed the memory subset. Blood was obtained by leukapheresis, after which PBMCs were separated by Ficoll-Histopaque density gradient centrifugation and cryopreserved in liquid nitrogen vapor phase. Purity and quantity of every magnetically sorted T cell population were checked by analytical flow cytometry. Genomic DNA was isolated from every sorted fraction and measured by UV absorbance on a Nanodrop 2000c.

The clonotype originates from a man between 18 and 35 years old in good health. Recombination linked TRBV9 to TRBJ1-4, with the D segment identity uncertain. The source material was naive CD4+ T cells sorted from blood. The sample's cell subset or site label is to be understood as: CD45RA+ positively selected. The CDR3 sequence is CASSVGATNEKLFF. The DNA sequence is given as TGTGCCAGCAGCGTAGGAGCAACTAATGAAAAACTGTTTTTT.